The 4 T cell receptor beta chains below all came from one sample that was sequenced in a study of T cell repertoires in cytomegalovirus infection (dated by TCRdb to the late 2010s). The data were produced on an Illumina HiSeq 1500. TCRdb reprocessing: public reads trimmed at Q25 with fastp, clones called with MiXCR, in-frame beta chains kept. Rows with a matching CDR3 protein are joined into one entry that keeps the most common DNA and genes. In this sample the table shows about 680,000 distinct CDR3 sequences, roughly a quarter of which occur a single time. The top ten clonotypes cover less than 9.5% of the sample. The sample taken for sequencing was CD8+ T cells from PBMCs. These receptors were taken from a human donor in good health (CMV status not recorded). Some clones in this sample may be carry-over from other donors' samples.

The table lists this clonotype with many counts. The rearrangement joins TRBV7-9 to TRBJ2-1; 8 nucleotides match TRBD2. The germline V gene encodes CDR1 SEHNR and CDR2 FQNEAQ (reference sequence). V was pared by 6 bases and J by 2 bases, with 6 bases of the junction left unmatched. There are 15 residues in the CDR3. The CDR3 bases are TGTGCCAGCAGTCCCGGGAGGGTTACCTACAATGAGCAGTTCTTC. It specifies CASSPGRVTYNEQFF.

V gene TRBV29-1 combines with J gene TRBJ1-2; D perhaps matches TRBD1 (5 bases). V lost 4 bases and J 2 bases, leaving 14 bases between the germline ends. This CDR3 is 14 amino acids long. Germline-derived CDR1 and CDR2 are SQVTM and ANQGSEA. The CDR3 DNA sequence: TGCAGCGTTGTACGGGGCGGTGAGAACTATGGCTACACCTTC. Its protein product is CSVVRGGENYGYTF.

This clonotype has just a few counts. The rearrangement links TRBV5-4 to TRBJ2-2; weak D call: TRBD2 (5 bases). Germline CDR1 and CDR2: SGHNT and YYREEE (reference sequence). Between the trimmed V and J ends, which lost 6 bases and 1 base, there was a span of 10 bases. This CDR3 has 14 amino acids. CDR3: CASTAGVNTGELFF. For the CDR3, the DNA is TGTGCCAGCACCGCCGGGGTGAACACCGGGGAGCTGTTTTTT.

In regard to this clonotype: Possible read error: a much larger clone is one base away. The chain recombines TRBV28 with TRBJ2-3; D gene unclear. CDR1 and CDR2 (germline): MDHEN, SYDVKM. The CDR3 is 13 residues long. Trimming removed 3 bases at V and 1 base at J, with 5 bases between. CDR3 DNA sequence: TGTGCCAGCAGTTTCTTGTGCACAGATACGCAGTATTTT. This encodes CASSFLCTDTQYF.